A selection of T cell receptor beta chains follows, all from one sample in a study of blood T cell repertoires in COVID-19. Clones were sequenced by immunoSEQ multiplex PCR, and TCRdb holds only the in-frame ones, with some missing. Counted here are fewer than 100,000 clones, about 85% occurring once; the ten biggest clones make up 4% to 5%. What was sequenced was peripheral blood. The source of these receptors is a man aged 65 to 85 with acute or convalescent COVID-19. Both conserved end residues are part of each CDR3. D genes are given only for firm matches. The size field is filled for only some rows; it gives once, few, many or a size class.

.,TRBJ1-2,13,TRBV10-3,.,CAISEPVNYGYTF,TGTGCCATCAGTGAGCCCGTTAACTATGGCTACACCTTC
.,TRBJ2-5,15,TRBV19,TRBD1,CASKDHRGRSETQYF,TGTGCCAGTAAAGATCACAGGGGGCGTTCAGAGACCCAGTACTTC
.,TRBJ1-2,16,TRBV28,TRBD1,CASSFRTGPTDYGYTF,TGTGCCAGCAGTTTTAGGACAGGGCCAACGGACTATGGCTACACCTTC
few,TRBJ1-2,17,TRBV7-9,TRBD1,CASSLKSGPGGDYGYTF,TGTGCCAGCAGCTTAAAGTCGGGGCCAGGGGGCGACTATGGCTACACCTTC
.,TRBJ2-3,15,TRBV6-5,.,CASSYSATPGSAQYF,TGTGCCAGCAGTTACTCGGCTACTCCGGGGTCGGCGCAGTATTTT
.,TRBJ1-2,12,TRBV6-1,.,CASSESDYGYTF,TGTGCCAGCAGTGAATCAGACTATGGCTACACCTTC
.,TRBJ1-2,16,TRBV27,.,CASSWAGSPSNYGYTF,TGTGCCAGCAGTTGGGCAGGGTCCCCATCTAACTATGGCTACACCTTC
.,TRBJ2-3,16,TRBV5-5,TRBD2,CASRSIAGDSTDTQYF,TGTGCCAGCAGATCGATAGCGGGGGATAGCACAGATACGCAGTATTTT
.,TRBJ2-1,15,TRBV5-1,.,CASSLSTTGWNEQFF,TGCGCCAGCAGCTTGTCCACGACAGGATGGAATGAGCAGTTCTTC
.,TRBJ2-5,15,TRBV6-1,.,CASSEGVASTETQYF,TGTGCCAGCAGTGAAGGGGTAGCGTCGACGGAGACCCAGTACTTC
.,TRBJ1-1,14,TRBV2,.,CASRPRAMNTEAFF,TGTGCCAGCAGACCCAGGGCTATGAACACTGAAGCTTTCTTT
.,TRBJ2-2,15,TRBV5-1,.,CASSLTGLGTGELFF,TGCGCCAGCAGCTTAACGGGTCTTGGCACCGGGGAGCTGTTTTTT
once,TRBJ2-7,18,TRBV18,TRBD2,CASSPLPHSGGTHYEQYF,TGTGCCAGCTCACCCCTCCCTCATAGCGGGGGCACCCACTACGAGCAGTACTTC
.,TRBJ2-2,15,TRBV5-1,.,CASSLASTGDGELFF,TGCGCCAGCAGCTTGGCCTCGACGGGGGACGGGGAGCTGTTTTTT
once,TRBJ2-2,15,TRBV7-2,TRBD1,CASSSTGENTGELFF,TGTGCCAGCAGCTCGACAGGGGAGAACACCGGGGAGCTGTTTTTT
.,TRBJ2-5,17,TRBV19,.,CASSADVLIGGWETQYF,TGTGCCAGTAGCGCAGACGTGCTTATCGGAGGGTGGGAGACCCAGTACTTC
once,TRBJ2-2,17,TRBV7-2,TRBD2,CASSSRLAGVHTGELFF,TGTGCCAGCAGCTCCAGACTAGCGGGGGTCCACACCGGGGAGCTGTTTTTT
.,TRBJ1-2,13,TRBV3-1/TRBV3-2,TRBD1,CASGGGQAYGYTF,TGTGCCAGCGGCGGGGGACAGGCCTATGGCTACACCTTC
.,TRBJ2-1,15,TRBV9,.,CASSLRGASYNEQFF,TGTGCCAGCAGCCTTCGGGGGGCATCCTACAATGAGCAGTTCTTC
once,TRBJ1-2,12,TRBV6-1,.,CASSEYPDGYTF,TGTGCCAGCAGTGAATATCCTGATGGCTACACCTTC
.,TRBJ1-6,14,TRBV3-1/TRBV3-2,TRBD1,CASGPGTANSPLHF,TGTGCCAGCGGTCCCGGGACAGCCAATTCACCCCTCCACTTT
.,TRBJ1-1,15,TRBV6-1,.,CASSEGTSPNTEAFF,TGTGCCAGCAGCGAAGGGACATCACCGAACACTGAAGCTTTCTTT
.,TRBJ2-4,12,TRBV11-3,.,CASSLDRSVQYF,TGTGCCAGCAGCTTAGACCGCAGCGTCCAGTACTTC
.,TRBJ2-1,16,TRBV5-1,TRBD2,CASSLRPSGGADEQFF,TGCGCCAGCAGCTTGCGACCTAGCGGGGGGGCGGATGAGCAGTTCTTC
.,TRBJ1-1,17,TRBV24-1,.,CAPHRAVGGARLTEAFF,TGTGCCCCGCACCGGGCCGTGGGCGGGGCTCGCCTCACTGAAGCTTTCTTT
.,TRBJ2-5,16,TRBV2,.,CASSPLSGLLKETQYF,TGTGCCAGCAGTCCTCTCTCGGGACTCCTCAAGGAAACCCAGTACTTC
once,TRBJ2-2,16,TRBV2,TRBD2,CASAFWGSGYTGELFF,TGTGCCAGCGCCTTCTGGGGTAGCGGGTACACCGGGGAGCTGTTTTTT
.,TRBJ1-6,16,TRBV5-1,.,CASQLDGGGQNSPLHF,TGCGCCAGTCAGCTTGATGGGGGGGGTCAGAATTCACCCCTCCACTTT
.,TRBJ1-5,15,TRBV24-1,TRBD1,CATSESGTGNQPQHF,TGTGCCACCAGTGAGTCCGGGACAGGGAATCAGCCCCAGCATTTT
.,TRBJ2-7,15,TRBV7-9,.,CASTLGTGSSYEQYF,TGTGCCAGCACCCTCGGTACAGGGAGCTCCTACGAGCAGTACTTC
.,TRBJ1-6,13,TRBV10-2,.,CASSESLGSPLHF,TGCGCCAGCAGTGAGTCGTTAGGGAGCCCCCTCCACTTT
.,TRBJ1-6,18,TRBV7-8,TRBD1,CASSLGGGQGPLNSPLHF,TGTGCCAGCAGCTTAGGGGGGGGACAGGGGCCCCTTAATTCACCCCTCCACTTT
.,TRBJ1-2,13,TRBV5-1,.,CASSSGENYGYTF,TGCGCCAGCAGCTCCGGGGAGAACTATGGCTACACCTTC
.,TRBJ2-5,15,TRBV24-1,.,CATRQGGLVGETQYF,TGTGCCACCAGACAAGGGGGTCTGGTAGGTGAGACCCAGTACTTC
.,TRBJ2-5,13,TRBV12-5,TRBD1,CASGLGGSETQYF,TGTGCTAGTGGTTTAGGGGGCTCAGAGACCCAGTACTTC
.,TRBJ2-1,14,TRBV5-1,.,CASSLEHSYNEQFF,TGCGCCAGCAGCTTGGAACACTCCTACAATGAGCAGTTCTTC
.,TRBJ1-3,15,TRBV4-2,.,CASSQDRDSGNTIYF,TGTGCCAGCAGCCAAGACAGGGACTCTGGAAACACCATATATTTT
.,TRBJ1-4,15,TRBV28,.,CASSILDSTNEKLFF,TGTGCCAGCAGCATATTGGACTCAACTAATGAAAAACTGTTTTTT
.,TRBJ2-5,13,TRBV11-3,.,CASSFSALETQYF,TGTGCCAGCAGCTTCAGCGCGCTGGAGACCCAGTACTTC
few,TRBJ2-5,11,TRBV28,.,CASMVGETQYF,TGTGCCAGCATGGTCGGAGAGACCCAGTACTTC
.,TRBJ2-3,15,TRBV19,.,CASSIPTGGTDTQYF,TGTGCCAGTAGTATCCCAACAGGAGGCACAGATACGCAGTATTTT
.,TRBJ2-5,14,TRBV19,TRBD1,CASSPTGTGETQYF,TGTGCCAGTAGTCCCACCGGGACAGGGGAGACCCAGTACTTC
once,TRBJ2-3,15,TRBV2,TRBD1,CASSETGGETDTQYF,TGTGCCAGCAGCGAAACAGGGGGCGAGACAGATACGCAGTATTTT
.,TRBJ1-5,13,TRBV6-5,.,CASRRDVGQPQHF,TGTGCCAGCAGGCGGGACGTCGGTCAGCCCCAGCATTTT
.,TRBJ1-2,14,TRBV7-9,.,CASSPEGFNYGYTF,TGTGCCAGCAGCCCCGAGGGTTTCAACTATGGCTACACCTTC
once,TRBJ2-1,16,TRBV3-1/TRBV3-2,.,CASSQDWSIGDNEQFF,TGTGCCAGCAGCCAAGATTGGTCCATCGGGGACAATGAGCAGTTCTTC
.,TRBJ2-2,13,TRBV30,TRBD2,CAWNLRGAGELFF,TGTGCCTGGAACCTCCGGGGGGCCGGGGAGCTGTTTTTT